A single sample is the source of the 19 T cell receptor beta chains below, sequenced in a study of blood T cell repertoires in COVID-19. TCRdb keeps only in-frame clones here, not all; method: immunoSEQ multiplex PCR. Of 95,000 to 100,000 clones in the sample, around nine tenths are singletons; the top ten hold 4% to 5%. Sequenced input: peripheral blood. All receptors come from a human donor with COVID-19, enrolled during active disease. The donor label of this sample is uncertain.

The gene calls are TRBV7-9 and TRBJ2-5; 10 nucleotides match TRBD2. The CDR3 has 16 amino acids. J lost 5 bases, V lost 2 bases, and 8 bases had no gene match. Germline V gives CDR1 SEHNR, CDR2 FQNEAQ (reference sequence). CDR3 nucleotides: TGTGCCAGCAGCTTACCTGCAGCGGGAGGGTTGGAGACCCAGTACTTC. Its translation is CASSLPAAGGLETQYF.

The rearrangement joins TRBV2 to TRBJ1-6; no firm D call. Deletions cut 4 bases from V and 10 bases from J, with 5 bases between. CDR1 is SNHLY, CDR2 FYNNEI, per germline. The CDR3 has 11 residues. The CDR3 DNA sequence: TGTGCCAGCAGTGTTAAATCACCCCTCCACTTT. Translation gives CASSVKSPLHF.

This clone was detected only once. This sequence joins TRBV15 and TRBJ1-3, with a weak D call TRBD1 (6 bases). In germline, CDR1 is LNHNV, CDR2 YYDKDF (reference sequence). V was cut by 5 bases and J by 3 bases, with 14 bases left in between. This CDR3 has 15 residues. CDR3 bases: TGTGCCACCAGCGGCCTTGCAGGGGTTGGAAACACCATATATTTT. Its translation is CATSGLAGVGNTIYF. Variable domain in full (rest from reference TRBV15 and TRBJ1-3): DAMVIQNPRYQVTQFGKPVTLSCSQTLNHNVMYWYQQKSSQAPKLLFHYYDKDFNNEADTPDNFQSRRPNTSFCFLDIRSPGLGDTAMYLCATSGLAGVGNTIYFGEGSWLTVV.

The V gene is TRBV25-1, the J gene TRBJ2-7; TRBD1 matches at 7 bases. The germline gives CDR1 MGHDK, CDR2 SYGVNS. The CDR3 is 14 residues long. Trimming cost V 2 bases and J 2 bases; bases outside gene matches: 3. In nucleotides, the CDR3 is TGTGCCAGCAGTGAACGACAGGGCCCCTACGAGCAGTACTTC. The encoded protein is CASSERQGPYEQYF.

CDR3 protein: CASSTRLVRGTDTQYF. The CDR3 DNA reads as TGTGCCAGCAGTACCCGTCTAGTTAGGGGGACAGATACGCAGTATTTT. The chain employs TRBV5-6 and TRBJ2-3; perhaps TRBD1 as D (6 bases). The CDR3 runs 16 residues. V gave up 5 bases and J gave up 3 bases, with 19 bases separating them. Germline lookup yields CDR1 SGHDT and CDR2 YYEEEE.

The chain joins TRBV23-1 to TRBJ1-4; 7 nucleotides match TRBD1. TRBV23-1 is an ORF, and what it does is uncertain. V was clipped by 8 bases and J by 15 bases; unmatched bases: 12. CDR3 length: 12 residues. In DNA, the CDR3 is TGCGCCAGCCTACACTCACAACAGGGGATGTTTTTT. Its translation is CASLHSQQGMFF.

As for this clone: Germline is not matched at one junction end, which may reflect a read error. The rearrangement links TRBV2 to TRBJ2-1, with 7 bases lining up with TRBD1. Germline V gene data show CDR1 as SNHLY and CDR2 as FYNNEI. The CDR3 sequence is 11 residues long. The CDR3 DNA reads TGTGCCAGCAGTGTTCGACAGGGATCTCTCTTC. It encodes CASSVRQGSLF.

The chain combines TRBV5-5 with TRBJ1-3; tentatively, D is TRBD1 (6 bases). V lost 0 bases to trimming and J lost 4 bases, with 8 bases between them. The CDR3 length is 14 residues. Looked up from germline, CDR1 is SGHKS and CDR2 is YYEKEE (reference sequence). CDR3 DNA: TGTGCCAGCAGCTTGGCAGGGGTCGGAAACACCATATATTTT. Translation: CASSLAGVGNTIYF.

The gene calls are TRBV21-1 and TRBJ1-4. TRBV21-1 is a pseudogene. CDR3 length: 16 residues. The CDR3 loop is CASSKAGGDIREKLFF. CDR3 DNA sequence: TGTGCCAGCAGCAAAGCGGGGGGGGACATCCGGGAAAAACTGTTTTTT.

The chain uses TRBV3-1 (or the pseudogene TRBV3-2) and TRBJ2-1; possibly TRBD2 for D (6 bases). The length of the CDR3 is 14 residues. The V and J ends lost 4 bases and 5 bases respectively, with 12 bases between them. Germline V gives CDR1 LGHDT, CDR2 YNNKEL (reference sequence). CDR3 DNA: TGTGCCAGCAGCCCCCGGGACTTCGACAATGAGCAGTTCTTC. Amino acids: CASSPRDFDNEQFF.

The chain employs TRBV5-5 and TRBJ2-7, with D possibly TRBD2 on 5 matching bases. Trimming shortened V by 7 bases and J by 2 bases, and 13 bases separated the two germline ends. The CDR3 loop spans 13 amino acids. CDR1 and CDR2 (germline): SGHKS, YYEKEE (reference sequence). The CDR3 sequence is CASERTAAYEQYF. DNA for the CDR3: TGTGCCAGCGAGCGGACTGCCGCCTACGAGCAGTACTTC.

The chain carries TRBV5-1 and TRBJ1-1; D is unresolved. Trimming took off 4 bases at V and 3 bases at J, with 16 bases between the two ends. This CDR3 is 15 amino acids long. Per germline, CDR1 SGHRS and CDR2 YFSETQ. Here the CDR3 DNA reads TGCGCCAGCAGCCCCGGACCCGGGGAGGACACTGAAGCTTTCTTT. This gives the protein CASSPGPGEDTEAFF.

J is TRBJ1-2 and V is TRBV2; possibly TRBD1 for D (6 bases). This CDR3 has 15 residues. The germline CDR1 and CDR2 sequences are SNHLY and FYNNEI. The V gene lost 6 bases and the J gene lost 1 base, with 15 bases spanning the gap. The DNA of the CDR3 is TGTGCCAGCAGCCCCGGGACATCTCTTAACTATGGCTACACCTTC. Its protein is CASSPGTSLNYGYTF.

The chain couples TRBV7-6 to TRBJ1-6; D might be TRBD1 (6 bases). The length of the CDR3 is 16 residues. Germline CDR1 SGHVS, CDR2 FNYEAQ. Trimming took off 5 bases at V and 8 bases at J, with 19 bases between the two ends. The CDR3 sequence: CASSQDMGAVDSPLHF. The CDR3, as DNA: TGTGCCAGCAGCCAAGATATGGGGGCTGTTGATTCACCCCTCCACTTT. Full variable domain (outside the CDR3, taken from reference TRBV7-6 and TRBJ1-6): GAGVSQSPRYKVTKRGQDVALRCDPISGHVSLYWYRQALGQGPEFLTYFNYEAQQDKSGLPNDRFSAERPEGSISTLTIQRTEQRDSAMYRCASSQDMGAVDSPLHFGNGTRLTVT.

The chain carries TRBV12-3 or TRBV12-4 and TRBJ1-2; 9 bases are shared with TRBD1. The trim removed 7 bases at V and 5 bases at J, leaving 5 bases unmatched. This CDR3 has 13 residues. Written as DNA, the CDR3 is TGTGCCAGCACTACCGGGACAGGGTATGGCTACACCTTC. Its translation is CASTTGTGYGYTF.

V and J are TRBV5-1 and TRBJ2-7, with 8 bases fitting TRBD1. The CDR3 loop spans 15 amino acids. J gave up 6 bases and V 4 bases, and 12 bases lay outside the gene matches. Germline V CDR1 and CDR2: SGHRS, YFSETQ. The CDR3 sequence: CASSIGQGIRREQYF. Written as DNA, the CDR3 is TGCGCCAGCAGCATAGGACAGGGAATAAGGCGCGAGCAGTACTTC. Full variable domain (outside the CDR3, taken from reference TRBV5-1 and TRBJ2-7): KAGVTQTPRYLIKTRGQQVTLSCSPISGHRSVSWYQQTPGQGLQFLFEYFSETQRNKGNFPGRFSGRQFSNSRSEMNVSTLELGDSALYLCASSIGQGIRREQYFGPGTRLTVT.

The CDR3 sequence: CASSQDDRVAFF. The CDR3 DNA is TGTGCCAGCAGCCAAGATGACAGGGTGGCTTTCTTT. The J gene is TRBJ1-1, the V gene TRBV14; 7 bases agree with TRBD1. The CDR3 contains 12 residues. Germline loops: CDR1 SGHDN, CDR2 FVKESK. J lost 11 bases, V lost 0 bases, and 3 bases had no gene match.

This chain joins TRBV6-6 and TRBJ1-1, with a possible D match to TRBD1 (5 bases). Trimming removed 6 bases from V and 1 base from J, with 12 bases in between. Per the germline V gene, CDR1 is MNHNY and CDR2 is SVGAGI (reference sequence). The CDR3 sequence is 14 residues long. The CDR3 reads CASSRDGGNTEAFF. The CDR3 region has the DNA TGTGCCAGCAGCCGGGACGGGGGGAACACTGAAGCTTTCTTT.

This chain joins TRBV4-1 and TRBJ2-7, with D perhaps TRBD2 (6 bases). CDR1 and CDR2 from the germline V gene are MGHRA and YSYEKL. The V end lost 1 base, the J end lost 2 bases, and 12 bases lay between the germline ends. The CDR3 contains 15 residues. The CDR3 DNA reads TGCGCCAGCAGCCAAGTTGCGGGACCAGCCTACGAGCAGTACTTC. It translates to CASSQVAGPAYEQYF.